This T cell receptor beta chain was documented in a study of cytotoxic CD8 clonotypes in ibrutinib-treated CLL. Study-wide background: 24 partial and 2 complete responses; at median approximately 70 months, 14 remitted, about twelve progressed. Samples had a mean of around 280,000 productive templates and more than 85,000 productive rearrangements. Study-wide results and limits: Higher circulating CD8+ T-cell counts strongly accompanied higher baseline clonality, above age-matched healthy donors. Contraction or stability on treatment characterized the public clonotypes, which were uncommon.

Method: immunoSEQ multiplex PCR; TCRdb's copy keeps in-frame clones and lacks some. In the table there are about 310,000 clones, roughly 79% of which are singletons. Notes on this clone: Its antigen is not identified.

The sequences come from PBMCs, collected before ibrutinib treatment. The TCR was taken from a human donor with chronic lymphocytic leukemia.

The CDR3, as DNA: TGTGCCAGCAGTGACCAGAACTACAGGGGCTACGAGCAGTACTTC. Its protein is CASSDQNYRGYEQYF. The rearrangement uses TRBV2 and TRBJ2-7; 7 bases line up with TRBD1. The germline V gene has CDR1 SNHLY and CDR2 FYNNEI. The junction had 8 bases not matched to a gene; V was cut back by 3 bases and J by 3 bases. This CDR3 has 15 residues. The full variable domain, with the rest looked up from reference TRBV2 and TRBJ2-7, is EPEVTQTPSHQVTQMGQEVILRCVPISNHLYFYWYRQILGQKVEFLVSFYNNEISEKSEIFDDQFSVERPDGSNFTLKIRSTKLEDSAMYFCASSDQNYRGYEQYFGPGTRLTVT.